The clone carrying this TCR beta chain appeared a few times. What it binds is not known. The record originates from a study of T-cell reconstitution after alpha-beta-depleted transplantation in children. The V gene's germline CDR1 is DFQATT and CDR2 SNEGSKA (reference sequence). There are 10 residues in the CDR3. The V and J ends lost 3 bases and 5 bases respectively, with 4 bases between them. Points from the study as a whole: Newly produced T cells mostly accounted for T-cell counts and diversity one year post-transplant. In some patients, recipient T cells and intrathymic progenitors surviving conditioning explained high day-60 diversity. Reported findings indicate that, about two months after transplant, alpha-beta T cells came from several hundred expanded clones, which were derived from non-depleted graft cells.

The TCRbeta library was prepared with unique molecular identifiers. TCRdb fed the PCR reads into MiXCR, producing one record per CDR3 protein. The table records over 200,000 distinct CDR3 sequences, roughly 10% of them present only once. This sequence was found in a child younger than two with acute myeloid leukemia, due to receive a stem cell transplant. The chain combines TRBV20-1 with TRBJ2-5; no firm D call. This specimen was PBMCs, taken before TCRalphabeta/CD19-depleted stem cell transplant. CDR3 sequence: CSASSETQYF. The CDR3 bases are TGCAGTGCTAGTTCCGAGACCCAGTACTTC.